The 2 T cell receptor gamma chains below all came from one sample that was sequenced in a study of gamma delta lymphoproliferative disorders and STAT genes. Sequencing used genomic DNA taken from PBMCs of patients and controls. TCRdb reprocessed the multiplex PCR reads using CATT. The repertoire holds roughly 860 gamma-chain clones, with approximately 17% as singletons. The sequenced material came from blood. These receptors were collected from a human donor in good health.

No J gene was named, though the V gene is TRGV10. TRGV10 is treated as an ORF (open reading frame) with a function not yet certain. The CDR3 totals 10 residues. The CDR3 region is CAAWDQKKLF. The CDR3 region has the DNA TGTGCTGCGTGGGACCAAAAAAAACTCTTT.

This clone is hyperexpanded (1% or more) in the sample. Other DNA sequences in the same sample also yield this CDR3. V gene TRGV2 combines with J gene TRGJP2. TCRdb gives no J gene; it was assigned here by matching the DNA to germline. With 2 bases clipped from V and 2 bases from J, the junction kept 2 bases outside the gene matches. Germline lookup yields CDR1 EGSNGY and CDR2 YDSYNSKV. The CDR3 covers 14 residues. The CDR3 loop is CATWDVSSDWIKTF. Here the CDR3 DNA reads TGTGCCACCTGGGACGTCAGTAGTGATTGGATCAAGACGTTT.